The next 8 T cell receptor beta chains were all read from a single sample in a study of shared clonotypes between healthy human individuals. TCRdb keeps only in-frame clones here, not all; method: immunoSEQ multiplex PCR. The sample includes some 530,000 clones, approximately 82% of them seen just once. The sample consisted of PBMCs. All receptors derive from a woman between 40 and 50 years old in good health. Some clones in this sample may be carry-over from other donors' samples.

The V and J genes are TRBV6-1 and TRBJ2-7; 8 bases align to TRBD1. CDR3 size: 14 residues. V lost 1 base, J lost 10 bases, and 9 bases stayed unmatched. CDR1 MNHNS and CDR2 SASEGT come from the germline V gene. The CDR3 is CASSEVGRGRPQYF. CDR3 DNA sequence: TGTGCCAGCAGTGAAGTGGGCAGGGGGCGCCCCCAGTACTTC.

V is TRBV11-2 and J is TRBJ2-2; no definite D call. Trimming removed 5 bases at V and 1 base at J, with 8 bases between. The germline V gene has CDR1 SGHAT and CDR2 FQNNGV. This CDR3 comprises 14 residues. This CDR3 is CASSREQNTGELFF. The CDR3 DNA sequence: TGTGCCAGCAGCCGTGAACAGAACACCGGGGAGCTGTTTTTT.

This clone was detected only once. V is TRBV30 and J is TRBJ1-1; 7 nucleotides agree with TRBD1. J gave up 6 bases and V 0 bases, and 7 bases lay outside the gene matches. This CDR3 contains 14 residues. In germline, CDR1 is GTSNPN, CDR2 SVGIG (reference sequence). CDR3 amino acids: CAWSVHSQGAEAFF. Here the CDR3 DNA reads TGTGCCTGGAGTGTACATAGTCAGGGGGCTGAAGCTTTCTTT.

The V gene is TRBV30, the J gene TRBJ2-5, with TRBD2 identical over 8 bases. The CDR3 is 14 amino acids. V lost 3 bases, J lost 5 bases, and 8 bases stayed unmatched. Germline CDR1 reads GTSNPN; CDR2 reads SVGIG (reference sequence). Here the CDR3 reads CAWSTGLEGETQYF. In DNA form, the CDR3 reads TGTGCCTGGAGCACGGGACTAGAAGGGGAGACCCAGTACTTC.

The chain recombines TRBV19 with TRBJ2-5; 12 bases are a match to TRBD2. Germline V gene data show CDR1 as LNHDA and CDR2 as SQIVND (reference sequence). The CDR3 contains 17 residues. Trimming cost V 4 bases and J 2 bases; bases outside gene matches: 8. CDR3 protein: CASSNGLAGHLQETQYF. CDR3 sequence (DNA): TGTGCCAGTAGTAACGGACTAGCGGGACATTTACAAGAGACCCAGTACTTC.

The rearrangement joins TRBV5-5 to TRBJ1-2, with 9 bases lining up with TRBD1. This CDR3 contains 14 residues. V trimming: 0 bases; J trimming: 5 bases; junction bases outside the gene matches: 2. In germline, CDR1 is SGHKS, CDR2 YYEKEE (reference sequence). CDR3 sequence reads: CASSLVGQGYGYTF. The CDR3, as DNA: TGTGCCAGCAGCTTGGTGGGACAGGGTTATGGCTACACCTTC.

The chain employs TRBV10-3 and TRBJ2-3, with unresolved D. Germline-derived CDR1 and CDR2 are ENHRY and SYGVKD. The CDR3 runs to 14 residues. The V and J ends lost 4 bases and 2 bases respectively, with 10 bases between them. The CDR3 loop is CAISADPHTDTQYF. The CDR3 DNA is TGTGCCATCAGTGCGGACCCACACACAGATACGCAGTATTTT.

CDR3 loop: CASRPQRFQFYEQYF. The CDR3 DNA is TGTGCCAGCAGACCCCAGCGGTTCCAATTCTACGAGCAGTACTTC. The chain carries TRBV28 and TRBJ2-7; D perhaps matches TRBD2 (5 bases). With 6 bases removed from V and 3 bases from J, the gap between germline ends came to 18 bases. Germline V lookup: CDR1 MDHEN, CDR2 SYDVKM. There are 15 residues in the CDR3.